This T cell receptor beta chain is from a study of T cells in narcolepsy. TCRdb's table, derived via immunoSEQ multiplex PCR, lists solely in-frame clones and lacks some. In the table there are 26,000 or so clones, around nine tenths of which are singletons. V shed 4 bases and J 8 bases; nucleotides not matched to a gene: 5. Looked up from germline, CDR1 is MNHNS and CDR2 is SASEGT. The CDR3 runs 15 residues. Study-level findings and limits: Comparing one patient's CSF and blood CD4+ clonotypes highlighted HCRT- and TRIB2-specific autoreactive clonotypes.

As regards this clone: No antigen is known for it.

The material sequenced was CD45RA- memory CD4+ T cells from PBMCs. The chain carries TRBV6-1 and TRBJ1-6, with 10 nucleotides matching TRBD1. This receptor was identified in a human donor with narcolepsy. The CDR3, as DNA: TGTGCCAGCAGTGCGAGACAGGGGGCATATTCACCCCTCCACTTT. This encodes CASSARQGAYSPLHF.